This T cell receptor (beta chain) was recorded in a study of CD8 T cells in Susac syndrome. Broader study findings: The CD4+ T cell repertoires in Susac syndrome did not show any clonal expansion.

V dropped 4 bases and J dropped 2 bases, with 9 bases sitting between them. CDR3 length: 14 amino acids. CDR1 MNHEY and CDR2 SMNVEV come from the germline V gene (reference sequence). TCR beta was sequenced from blood CD8+ and CD4+ T cells. All included Susac syndrome patients satisfied recently defined diagnostic criteria for definite or probable disease. Bulk CD8+ and CD4+ cells came from magnetic negative isolation; CD8+ TEMRA by FACS. Reverse transcription of about 0.45 to 1 ug RNA was performed with random hexamers. One entry per CDR3 protein results from TCRdb running MiXCR on the immunoSEQ multiplex PCR reads. The table records approximately 260,000 distinct CDR3 sequences, 90% to 97% of them present only once. With regard to this clonotype: The antigen remains unidentified.

The sample consisted of CD4+ T cells from PBMCs. The clonotype comes from a human donor with Susac syndrome. V and J are TRBV27 and TRBJ1-5, with D possibly TRBD1 on 5 matching bases. The CDR3 DNA follows: TGTGCCAGCAGTTCAGGGAGTGGCAATCAGCCCCAGCATTTT. Translation: CASSSGSGNQPQHF.